One and the same sample provided the 27 T cell receptor beta chains below, sequenced in a study of blood T cell repertoires in COVID-19 (dated by TCRdb to the early 2020s). Libraries were built with the immunoSEQ multiplex PCR assay. TCRdb limited this immuneACCESS table to in-frame rearrangements with V and J called. A share of clones is missing; checked studies link under half to unresolved V genes, and the rest is unexplained. The sample yields over 150,000 clones; approximately 84% were counted once. Around an eighth of the sample comes from the top ten. The sample consisted of peripheral blood. The origin of the receptors is a man between 18 and 35 years old with active or convalescent COVID-19.

The V call is TRBV23-1, the J call TRBJ2-2; D possibly corresponds to TRBD2 (6 bases). TRBV23-1 is marked as an open reading frame, function uncertain. The V end was cut by 6 bases, the J end by 1 base, with 18 bases between. This CDR3 comprises 17 residues. The chain's CDR3 is CASSRTREDLNTGELFF. CDR3 coding DNA: TGCGCCAGCAGCCGAACTAGGGAGGATCTGAACACCGGGGAGCTGTTTTTT.

This clone was counted many times. The chain combines TRBV15 with TRBJ1-4; 7 bases are a match to TRBD1. Germline CDR1 reads LNHNV; CDR2 reads YYDKDF (reference sequence). This CDR3 spans 17 amino acids. J lost 8 bases, V lost 2 bases, and 14 bases had no gene match. The CDR3 region has the DNA TGTGCCACCAGCAGAATCGTAGGGGGCGGCGAAACGGAAAAACTGTTTTTT. This translates into CATSRIVGGGETEKLFF.

The V call is TRBV27, the J call TRBJ2-7, with a possible D match to TRBD2 (6 bases). Per the germline V gene, CDR1 is MNHEY and CDR2 is SMNVEV (reference sequence). V gave up 5 bases and J gave up 7 bases, with 21 bases separating them. This CDR3 has 15 amino acids. The CDR3 DNA follows: TGTGCCAGCAGTAATGGGGGACTGAGACGCTGGGAGCAGTACTTC. The encoded protein is CASSNGGLRRWEQYF.

This sequence joins TRBV18 and TRBJ2-2, with TRBD1 identical over 10 bases. Trimming took 1 base from V and 5 from J; bases not matched to a gene: 7. The germline CDR1 and CDR2 sequences are KGHSH and LQKENI. The CDR3 consists of 17 residues. The CDR3 DNA is TGTGCCAGCTCACCACGAACCGGGACAGGGGAAACCGGGGAGCTGTTTTTT. Amino acid sequence: CASSPRTGTGETGELFF.

The chain couples TRBV6-5 to TRBJ1-1; TRBD1 is a possible D gene (5 bases). This CDR3 spans 16 amino acids. Trimming took off 2 bases at V and 3 bases at J, with 16 bases between the two ends. Germline CDR1 MNHEY, CDR2 SVGAGI. DNA of the CDR3: TGTGCCAGCAGTTACACCCCTGGGGGGACGGACACTGAAGCTTTCTTT. Its protein product is CASSYTPGGTDTEAFF.

The chain is built from TRBV7-9 and TRBJ2-1; 7 nucleotides agree with TRBD2. Germline V lookup: CDR1 SEHNR, CDR2 FQNEAQ (reference sequence). With V trimmed by 6 bases and J by 4 bases, 9 bases remained unmatched. There are 15 residues in the CDR3. The CDR3 DNA sequence: TGTGCCAGCAGTGGAAGGACTAGTTGGTACAATGAGCAGTTCTTC. Residues: CASSGRTSWYNEQFF.

With regard to this clone: An end of the junction does not agree with germline; a read error may underlie this. V gene TRBV6-5 combines with J gene TRBJ2-7; the match to TRBD1 covers 8 bases. CDR1 and CDR2 (germline): MNHEY, SVGAGI. The CDR3 loop spans 15 amino acids. The CDR3 nucleotides are TGTGCCAGCAGTAACTCCGGCGCAGGGGGCAACGAGCAGTACTTC. It translates to CASSNSGAGGNEQYF.

This chain connects TRBV7-9 to TRBJ1-4, with 7 bases fitting TRBD1. Germline assignment: CDR1 SEHNR and CDR2 FQNEAQ (reference sequence). The CDR3 spans 18 residues. The J segment lost 0 bases and the V segment lost 1 base, leaving 8 bases of the junction unmatched. CDR3 region: CASSLVLGQRSTNEKLFF. The CDR3 bases are TGTGCCAGCAGCTTAGTTTTGGGACAGAGATCAACTAATGAAAAACTGTTTTTT. Full variable domain (outside the CDR3, taken from reference TRBV7-9 and TRBJ1-4): DTGVSQNPRHKITKRGQNVTFRCDPISEHNRLYWYRQTLGQGPEFLTYFQNEAQLEKSRLLSDRFSAERPKGSFSTLEIQRTEQGDSAMYLCASSLVLGQRSTNEKLFFGSGTQLSVL.

There are a few counts of this clone. The J gene is TRBJ2-3, the V gene TRBV3-1 (or the pseudogene TRBV3-2); 8 bases are a match to TRBD2. Trimming took 3 bases from V and 2 from J; bases not matched to a gene: 4. The CDR3 sequence is 15 residues long. Germline CDR1 reads LGHDT; CDR2 reads YNNKEL (reference sequence). The CDR3 sequence is CASSHGSGVTDTQYF. The CDR3, as DNA: TGTGCCAGCAGCCACGGTAGCGGGGTCACAGATACGCAGTATTTT.

The genes are TRBV7-2 and TRBJ1-3; D is perhaps TRBD1 (5 bases). The V gene lost 3 bases and the J gene lost 2 bases, with 8 bases spanning the gap. The CDR3 runs 14 residues. The germline V gene has CDR1 SGHTA and CDR2 FQGNSA. The CDR3 loop is CASSFPRAGNTIYF. Here the CDR3 DNA reads TGTGCCAGCAGCTTTCCCAGGGCTGGAAACACCATATATTTT.

The chain has TRBV15 and TRBJ1-5; maybe TRBD1 (6 bases). The CDR3 is 15 amino acids. V shed 0 bases and J shed 5 bases, with 11 bases lying between them. Germline loops: CDR1 LNHNV, CDR2 YYDKDF (reference sequence). The CDR3 protein is CATSRDGQSDQPQHF. CDR3 DNA sequence: TGTGCCACCAGCAGAGACGGACAGAGCGATCAGCCCCAGCATTTT. Full variable domain (outside the CDR3, taken from reference TRBV15 and TRBJ1-5): DAMVIQNPRYQVTQFGKPVTLSCSQTLNHNVMYWYQQKSSQAPKLLFHYYDKDFNNEADTPDNFQSRRPNTSFCFLDIRSPGLGDTAMYLCATSRDGQSDQPQHFGDGTRLSIL.

V gene TRBV6-5 combines with J gene TRBJ2-7; 8 bases align to TRBD1. Per the germline V gene, CDR1 is MNHEY and CDR2 is SVGAGI. V lost 5 bases and J lost 2; bases outside the gene matches: 5. This CDR3 region has 14 residues. The CDR3 DNA is TGTGCCAGCAGTACGGCCAGGGGGCCCTACGAGCAGTACTTC. This codes for CASSTARGPYEQYF.

The chain couples TRBV6-1 to TRBJ1-5; TRBD1 is a possible D gene (5 bases). Germline CDR1 MNHNS, CDR2 SASEGT. The ends were cut back, 1 base at V and 1 base at J, with 11 bases in the middle. The CDR3 covers 16 residues. DNA of the CDR3: TGTGCCAGCAGTGAAGGGCAGGGTATAAGCAATCAGCCCCAGCATTTT. Translation: CASSEGQGISNQPQHF.

The chain recombines TRBV6-5 with TRBJ2-1; 12 bases are a match to TRBD2. The ends lost 4 bases at V and 5 bases at J; junction bases unmatched: 6. This CDR3 is 16 amino acids long. Germline V lookup: CDR1 MNHEY, CDR2 SVGAGI. Here the CDR3 DNA reads TGTGCCAGCAGTTCGTGGACTAGCGGGGAGAACAATGAGCAGTTCTTC. As protein: CASSSWTSGENNEQFF.

This chain uses TRBV24-1 with TRBJ2-1, with 10 bases identical to TRBD2. V trimming: 7 bases; J trimming: 2 bases; junction bases outside the gene matches: 4. Germline-derived CDR1 and CDR2 are KGHDR and SFDVKD. This CDR3 is built from 15 residues. The CDR3 DNA sequence: TGTGCCACCAGCCCCGGGACTAGCGCCTACAATGAGCAGTTCTTC. Protein product: CATSPGTSAYNEQFF.

This clone was counted a few times. The chain combines TRBV10-3 with TRBJ1-1; 10 positions agree with TRBD1. Looked up from germline, CDR1 is ENHRY and CDR2 is SYGVKD. The CDR3 has 16 residues. Trimming cost V 6 bases and J 2 bases; bases outside gene matches: 9. CDR3 DNA sequence: TGTGCCATCAGGACGGACAGGGGGTTTGTAAACACTGAAGCTTTCTTT. Translated, it gives CAIRTDRGFVNTEAFF.

The rearrangement joins TRBV30 to TRBJ2-2; 8 nucleotides align to TRBD1. The CDR3 is 16 amino acids. The ends lost 1 base at V and 7 bases at J; junction bases unmatched: 11. From germline, CDR1 is GTSNPN and CDR2 SVGIG (reference sequence). In DNA form, the CDR3 reads TGTGCCTGGAGTGCCTCAAGGACAGGGCTAAGCGGGGAGCTGTTTTTT. It encodes CAWSASRTGLSGELFF.

This sequence joins TRBV4-2 and TRBJ1-2, with D perhaps TRBD1 (5 bases). The germline gives CDR1 LGHNA, CDR2 YNFKEQ. V was shortened by 5 bases and J by 6 bases, with 13 bases between the two germline ends. The CDR3 runs to 13 residues. The CDR3 DNA sequence: TGTGCCAGCAGCGATAGGTCGGGGGATGGCTACACCTTC. Translating gives CASSDRSGDGYTF.

This chain connects TRBV9 to TRBJ1-2; D perhaps matches TRBD1 (6 bases). Germline CDR1 SGDLS, CDR2 YYNGEE. Trimming took 0 bases from V and 7 from J, leaving 13 bases between them. The CDR3 loop spans 14 amino acids. The CDR3 is CASSVGDTSGGYTF. DNA for the CDR3: TGTGCCAGCAGCGTAGGGGACACGTCTGGTGGCTACACCTTC.

This clone came up once. CDR3 region: CASSTEGQNEKLFF. The CDR3 nucleotides are TGTGCCAGCAGTACGGAGGGACAGAATGAAAAACTGTTTTTT. The rearrangement uses TRBV28 and TRBJ1-4; 7 bases are a match to TRBD1. This CDR3 region has 14 residues. Germline CDR1 is MDHEN and CDR2 is SYDVKM. J was trimmed by 5 bases and V by 5 bases; bases with no gene match: 5.

The V and J genes are TRBV6-5 and TRBJ1-4; tentative D call: TRBD1 (6 bases). There are 14 residues in the CDR3. V was pared by 6 bases and J by 0 bases, with 8 bases between. Germline values: CDR1 MNHEY, CDR2 SVGAGI. CDR3 nucleotides: TGTGCCAGCAGCTCAGGGGCAACTAATGAAAAACTGTTTTTT. Amino acid sequence: CASSSGATNEKLFF.

CDR3 residues: CASSQAAEAFF. Here the CDR3 DNA reads TGTGCCAGCAGCCAGGCCGCAGAAGCTTTCTTT. The chain is built from TRBV3-1 (or the pseudogene TRBV3-2) and TRBJ1-1; D not certain. Trimming took off 3 bases at V and 8 bases at J, with 7 bases between the two ends. Germline V lookup: CDR1 LGHDT, CDR2 YNNKEL (reference sequence). CDR3 length: 11 residues.

The gene calls are TRBV12-3 or TRBV12-4 and TRBJ2-1; D is uncertain. V lost 2 bases to trimming and J lost 11 bases, with 7 bases between them. CDR3 length: 11 residues. This CDR3 is CASSLPRQQFF. The CDR3 region has the DNA TGTGCCAGCAGTTTACCTAGGCAGCAGTTCTTC.

The chain joins TRBV6-5 to TRBJ1-1; no clear D gene. Germline V gene sequence: CDR1 MNHEY, CDR2 SVGAGI. The germline V and J ends were trimmed by 6 bases and 7 bases, with 12 bases remaining between them. The CDR3 covers 12 residues. CDR3 loop: CASRPLEGEAFF. The CDR3 DNA reads as TGTGCCAGCAGGCCTTTGGAGGGTGAAGCTTTCTTT.

V usage is TRBV19 and J usage is TRBJ1-2; 7 bases are shared with TRBD1. CDR3 size: 14 residues. Per germline, CDR1 LNHDA and CDR2 SQIVND (reference sequence). Losses at the gene ends were 6 bases for V and 0 bases for J; bases not matched to a gene: 4. The CDR3 DNA sequence: TGTGCCAGTAGCGAAGGGACAGCTAACTATGGCTACACCTTC. This translates into CASSEGTANYGYTF.

The genes are TRBV10-2 and TRBJ2-2, with D tentatively TRBD2 (5 bases). CDR3 length: 17 amino acids. The V and J ends lost 0 bases and 7 bases respectively, with 18 bases between them. Germline-derived CDR1 and CDR2 are WSHSY and SAAADI. The DNA for the CDR3 is TGCGCCAGCAGTGAGTCGATGGAGGTCCCGAGCTTCGGGGAGCTGTTTTTT. Protein product: CASSESMEVPSFGELFF.

CDR3 DNA sequence: TGTGCCAGCAGCTTAGCGGGGGTGGATGAGCAGTACTTC. This encodes CASSLAGVDEQYF. The gene calls are TRBV11-2 and TRBJ2-7; D perhaps matches TRBD2 (6 bases). V was cut by 1 base and J by 7 bases, with 11 bases left in between. Germline-derived CDR1 and CDR2 are SGHAT and FQNNGV. The CDR3 has 13 amino acids. The variable domain in full, completed from reference TRBV11-2 and TRBJ2-7, reads EAGVAQSPRYKIIEKRQSVAFWCNPISGHATLYWYQQILGQGPKLLIQFQNNGVVDDSQLPKDRFSAERLKGVDSTLKIQPAKLEDSAVYLCASSLAGVDEQYFGPGTRLTVT.